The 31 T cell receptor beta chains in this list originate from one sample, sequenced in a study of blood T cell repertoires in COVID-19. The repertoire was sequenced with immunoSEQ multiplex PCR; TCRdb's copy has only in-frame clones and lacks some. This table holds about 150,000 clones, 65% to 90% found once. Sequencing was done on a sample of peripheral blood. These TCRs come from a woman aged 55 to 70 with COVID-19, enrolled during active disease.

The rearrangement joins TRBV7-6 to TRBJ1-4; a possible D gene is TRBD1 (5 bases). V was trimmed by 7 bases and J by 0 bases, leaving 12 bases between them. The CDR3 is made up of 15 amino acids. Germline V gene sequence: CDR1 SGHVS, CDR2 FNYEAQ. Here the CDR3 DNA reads TGTGCCAGCACCAACCCGGGGGCAACTAATGAAAAACTGTTTTTT. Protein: CASTNPGATNEKLFF.

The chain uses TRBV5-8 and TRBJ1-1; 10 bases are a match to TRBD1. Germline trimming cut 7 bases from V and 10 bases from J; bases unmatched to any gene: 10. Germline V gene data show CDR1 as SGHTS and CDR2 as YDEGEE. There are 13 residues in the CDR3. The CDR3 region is CASQRGQGLRAFF. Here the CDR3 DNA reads TGTGCCAGCCAGCGGGGACAGGGGTTAAGAGCTTTCTTT.

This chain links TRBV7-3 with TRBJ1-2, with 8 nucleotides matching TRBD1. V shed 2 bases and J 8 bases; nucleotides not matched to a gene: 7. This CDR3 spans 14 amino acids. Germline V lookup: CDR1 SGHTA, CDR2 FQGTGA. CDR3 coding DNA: TGTGCCAGCAGCTTATCGGCAGGGGGCGCGGGCTACACCTTC. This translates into CASSLSAGGAGYTF.

For the CDR3, the DNA is TGTGCCAGTAGTATTCGGACTAGAGGCGACAATGAGCAGTTCTTC. Its protein is CASSIRTRGDNEQFF. The chain recombines TRBV19 with TRBJ2-1; TRBD2 matches 7 bases. Germline CDR1 is LNHDA and CDR2 is SQIVND (reference sequence). The CDR3 is 15 amino acids. Trimming at V came to 3 bases and at J to 5 bases, leaving 7 bases not matched to a gene.

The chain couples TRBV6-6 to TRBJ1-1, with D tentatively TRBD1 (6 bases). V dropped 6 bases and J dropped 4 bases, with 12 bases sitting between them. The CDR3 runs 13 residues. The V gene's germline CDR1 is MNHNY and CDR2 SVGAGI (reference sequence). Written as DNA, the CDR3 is TGTGCCAGCAGCAGGGGAACGGGCACTGAAGCTTTCTTT. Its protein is CASSRGTGTEAFF.

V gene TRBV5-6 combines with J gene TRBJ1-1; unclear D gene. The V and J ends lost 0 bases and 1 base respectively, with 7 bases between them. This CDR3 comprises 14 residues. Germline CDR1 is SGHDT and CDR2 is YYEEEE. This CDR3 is CASSLVQRNTEAFF. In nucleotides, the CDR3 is TGTGCCAGCAGCTTGGTGCAGCGGAACACTGAAGCTTTCTTT.

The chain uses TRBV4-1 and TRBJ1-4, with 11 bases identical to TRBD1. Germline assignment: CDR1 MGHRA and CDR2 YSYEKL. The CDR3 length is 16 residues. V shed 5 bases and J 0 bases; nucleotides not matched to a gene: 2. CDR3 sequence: CASSMGQGATNEKLFF. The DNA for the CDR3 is TGCGCCAGCAGCATGGGACAGGGGGCAACTAATGAAAAACTGTTTTTT.

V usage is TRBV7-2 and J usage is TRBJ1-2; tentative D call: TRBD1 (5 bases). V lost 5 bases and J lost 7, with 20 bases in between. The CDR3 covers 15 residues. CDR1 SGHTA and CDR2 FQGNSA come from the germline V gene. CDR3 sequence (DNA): TGTGCCAGCAGCCCACATTTGACAGTAGTGACTGGCTACACCTTC. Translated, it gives CASSPHLTVVTGYTF. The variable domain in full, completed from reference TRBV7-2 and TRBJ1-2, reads GAGVSQSPSNKVTEKGKDVELRCDPISGHTALYWYRQSLGQGLEFLIYFQGNSAPDKSGLPSDRFSAERTGGSVSTLTIQRTQQEDSAVYLCASSPHLTVVTGYTFGSGTRLTVV.

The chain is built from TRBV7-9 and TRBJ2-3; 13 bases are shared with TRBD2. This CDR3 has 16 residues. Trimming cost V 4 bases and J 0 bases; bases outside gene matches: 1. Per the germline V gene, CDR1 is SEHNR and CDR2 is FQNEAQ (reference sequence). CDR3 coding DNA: TGTGCCAGCAGCTCGGGACTAGCGGGAAGCACAGATACGCAGTATTTT. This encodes CASSSGLAGSTDTQYF.

DNA for the CDR3: TGTGCCAGCATTCCCAGGGGACAGGCGCCTTATGGCTACACCTTC. Encoded protein: CASIPRGQAPYGYTF. The chain joins TRBV6-5 to TRBJ1-2; 8 nucleotides agree with TRBD1. The junction had 12 bases not matched to a gene; V was cut back by 7 bases and J by 5 bases. This CDR3 region has 15 residues. The germline V gene has CDR1 MNHEY and CDR2 SVGAGI.

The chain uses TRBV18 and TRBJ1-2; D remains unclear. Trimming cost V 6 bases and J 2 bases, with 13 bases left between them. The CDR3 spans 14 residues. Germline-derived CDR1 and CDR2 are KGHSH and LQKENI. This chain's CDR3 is CASSPQEGNYGYTF. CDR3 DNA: TGTGCCAGCTCTCCGCAGGAGGGAAACTATGGCTACACCTTC.

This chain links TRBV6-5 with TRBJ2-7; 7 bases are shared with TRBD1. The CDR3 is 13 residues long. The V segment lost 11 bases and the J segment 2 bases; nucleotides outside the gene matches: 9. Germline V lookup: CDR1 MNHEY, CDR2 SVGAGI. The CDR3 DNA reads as TGTGCCGTACAGGGGACAGTAACCTACGAGCAGTACTTC. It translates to CAVQGTVTYEQYF.

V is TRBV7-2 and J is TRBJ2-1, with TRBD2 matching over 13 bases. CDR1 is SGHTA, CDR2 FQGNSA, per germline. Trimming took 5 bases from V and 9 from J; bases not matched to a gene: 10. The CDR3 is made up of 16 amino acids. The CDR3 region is CASSPGGTSGKAEQFF. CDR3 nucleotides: TGTGCCAGCAGCCCTGGAGGGACTAGCGGGAAGGCTGAGCAGTTCTTC.

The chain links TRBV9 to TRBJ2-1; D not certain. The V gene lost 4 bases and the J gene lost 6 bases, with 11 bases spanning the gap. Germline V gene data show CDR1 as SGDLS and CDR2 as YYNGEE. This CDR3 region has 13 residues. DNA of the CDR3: TGTGCCAGCAGCCCCGAGGTCTTCAATGAGCAGTTCTTC. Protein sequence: CASSPEVFNEQFF.

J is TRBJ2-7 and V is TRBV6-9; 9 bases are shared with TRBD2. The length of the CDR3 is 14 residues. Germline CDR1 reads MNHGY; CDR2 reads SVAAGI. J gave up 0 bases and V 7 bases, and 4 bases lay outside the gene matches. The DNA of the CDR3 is TGTGCCAGCATTGCGGGGGGGGGCTCCTACGAGCAGTACTTC. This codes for CASIAGGGSYEQYF.

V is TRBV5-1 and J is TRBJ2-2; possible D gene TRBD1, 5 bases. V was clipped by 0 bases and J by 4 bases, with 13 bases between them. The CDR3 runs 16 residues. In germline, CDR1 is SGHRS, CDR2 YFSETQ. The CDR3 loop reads CASSLGVRAATGELFF. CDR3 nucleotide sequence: TGCGCCAGCAGCTTGGGGGTCAGGGCGGCCACCGGGGAGCTGTTTTTT.

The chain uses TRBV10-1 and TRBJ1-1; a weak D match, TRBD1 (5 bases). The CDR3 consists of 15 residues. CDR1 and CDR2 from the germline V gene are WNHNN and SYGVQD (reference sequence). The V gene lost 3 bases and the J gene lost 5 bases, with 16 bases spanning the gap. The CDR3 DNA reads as TGCGCCAGCAGTGAAAGACACTCCGGGGGGACTGAAGCTTTCTTT. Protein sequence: CASSERHSGGTEAFF.

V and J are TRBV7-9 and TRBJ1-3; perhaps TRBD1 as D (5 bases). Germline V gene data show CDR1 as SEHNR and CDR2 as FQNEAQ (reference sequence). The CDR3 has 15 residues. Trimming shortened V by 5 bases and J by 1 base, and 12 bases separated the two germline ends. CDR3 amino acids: CASSIRTKSGNTIYF. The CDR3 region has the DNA TGTGCCAGCAGCATCCGGACAAAATCTGGAAACACCATATATTTT.

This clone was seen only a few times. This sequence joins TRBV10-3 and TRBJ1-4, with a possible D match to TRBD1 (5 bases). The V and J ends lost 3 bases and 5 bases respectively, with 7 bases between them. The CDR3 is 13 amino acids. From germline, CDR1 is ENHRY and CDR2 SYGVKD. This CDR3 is CAISDRTNEKLFF. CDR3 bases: TGTGCCATCAGTGACAGGACAAATGAAAAACTGTTTTTT.

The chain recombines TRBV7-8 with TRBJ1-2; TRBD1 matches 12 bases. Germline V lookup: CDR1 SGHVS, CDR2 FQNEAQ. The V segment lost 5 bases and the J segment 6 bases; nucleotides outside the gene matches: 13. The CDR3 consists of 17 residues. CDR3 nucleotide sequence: TGTGCCAGCAGCAAGGGGGGACAGGGGGCCGGGTTGGATGGCTACACCTTC. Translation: CASSKGGQGAGLDGYTF.

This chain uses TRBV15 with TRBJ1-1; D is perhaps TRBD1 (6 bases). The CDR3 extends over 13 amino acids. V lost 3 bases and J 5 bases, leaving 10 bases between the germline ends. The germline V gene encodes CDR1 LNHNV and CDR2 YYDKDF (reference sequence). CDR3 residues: CATSRRGGTEAFF. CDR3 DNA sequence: TGTGCCACCAGCAGGAGGGGGGGGACTGAAGCTTTCTTT.

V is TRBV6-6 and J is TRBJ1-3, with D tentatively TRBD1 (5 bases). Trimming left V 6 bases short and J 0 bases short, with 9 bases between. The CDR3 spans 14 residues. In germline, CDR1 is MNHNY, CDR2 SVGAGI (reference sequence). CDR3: CASRLDSSGNTIYF. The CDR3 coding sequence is TGTGCCAGCAGACTCGACAGCTCTGGAAACACCATATATTTT.

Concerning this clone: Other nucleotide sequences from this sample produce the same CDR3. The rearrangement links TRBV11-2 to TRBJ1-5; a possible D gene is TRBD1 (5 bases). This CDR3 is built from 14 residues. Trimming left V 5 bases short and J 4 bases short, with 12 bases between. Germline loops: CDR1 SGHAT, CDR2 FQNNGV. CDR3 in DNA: TGTGCCAGCAGCCTTGTGGGGGGAAATCAGCCCCAGCATTTT. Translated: CASSLVGGNQPQHF.

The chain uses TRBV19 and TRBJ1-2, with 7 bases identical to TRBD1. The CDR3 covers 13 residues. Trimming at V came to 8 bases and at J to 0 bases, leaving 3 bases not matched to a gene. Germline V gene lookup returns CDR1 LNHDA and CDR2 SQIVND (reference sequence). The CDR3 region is CASGDSSNYGYTF. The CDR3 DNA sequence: TGTGCCAGTGGGGACAGCTCTAACTATGGCTACACCTTC.

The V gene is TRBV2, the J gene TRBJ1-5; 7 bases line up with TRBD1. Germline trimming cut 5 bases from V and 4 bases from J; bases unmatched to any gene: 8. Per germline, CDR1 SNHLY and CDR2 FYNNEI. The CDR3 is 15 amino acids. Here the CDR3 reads CASSRDRVRNQPQHF. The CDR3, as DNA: TGTGCCAGCAGTCGAGACAGGGTGAGGAATCAGCCCCAGCATTTT.

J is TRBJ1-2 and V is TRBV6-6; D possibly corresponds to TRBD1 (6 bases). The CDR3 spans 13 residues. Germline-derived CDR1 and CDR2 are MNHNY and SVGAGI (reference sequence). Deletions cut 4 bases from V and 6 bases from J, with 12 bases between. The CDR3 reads CASSWEGGHGYTF. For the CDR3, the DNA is TGTGCCAGCAGTTGGGAGGGGGGGCATGGCTACACCTTC.

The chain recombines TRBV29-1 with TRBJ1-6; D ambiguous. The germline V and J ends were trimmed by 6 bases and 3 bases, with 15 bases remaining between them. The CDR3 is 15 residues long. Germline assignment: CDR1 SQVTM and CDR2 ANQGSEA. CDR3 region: CSVSDSGNYNSPLHF. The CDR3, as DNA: TGCAGCGTGAGCGATTCCGGAAACTATAATTCACCCCTCCACTTT.

CDR3 sequence (DNA): TGTGCCAGCAGCTCGGGACAGGGGTTTGAAAAACTGTTTTTT. Translated, it gives CASSSGQGFEKLFF. The chain links TRBV11-2 to TRBJ1-4, with 10 bases that match TRBD1. Unmatched junction bases numbered 3, after V lost 4 bases and J lost 7 bases. The germline V gene encodes CDR1 SGHAT and CDR2 FQNNGV. The CDR3 runs to 14 residues.

The CDR3 loop is CASSIVDRENRGYTF. The DNA of the CDR3 is TGTGCCAGTAGTATCGTGGACAGGGAAAATCGTGGCTACACCTTC. This chain uses TRBV19 with TRBJ1-2; 8 positions agree with TRBD1. Germline loops: CDR1 LNHDA, CDR2 SQIVND (reference sequence). V was pared by 3 bases and J by 7 bases, with 10 bases of the junction left unmatched. This CDR3 is 15 amino acids long. The variable domain in full, completed from reference TRBV19 and TRBJ1-2, reads DGGITQSPKYLFRKEGQNVTLSCEQNLNHDAMYWYRQDPGQGLRLIYYSQIVNDFQKGDIAEGYSVSREKKESFPLTVTSAQKNPTAFYLCASSIVDRENRGYTFGSGTRLTVV.

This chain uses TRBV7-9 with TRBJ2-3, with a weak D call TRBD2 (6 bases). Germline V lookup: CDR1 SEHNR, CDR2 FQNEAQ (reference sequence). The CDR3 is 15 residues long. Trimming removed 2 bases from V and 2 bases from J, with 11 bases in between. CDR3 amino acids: CASSLMAGPTDTQYF. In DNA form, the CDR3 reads TGTGCCAGCAGCTTAATGGCGGGACCCACAGATACGCAGTATTTT.

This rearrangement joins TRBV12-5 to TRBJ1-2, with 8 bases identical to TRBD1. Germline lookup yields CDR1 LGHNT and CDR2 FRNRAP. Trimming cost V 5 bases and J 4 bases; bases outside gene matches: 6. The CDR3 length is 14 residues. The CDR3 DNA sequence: TGTGCTAGTGGTGGGACCACAGGGGGCTATGGCTACACCTTC. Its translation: CASGGTTGGYGYTF.